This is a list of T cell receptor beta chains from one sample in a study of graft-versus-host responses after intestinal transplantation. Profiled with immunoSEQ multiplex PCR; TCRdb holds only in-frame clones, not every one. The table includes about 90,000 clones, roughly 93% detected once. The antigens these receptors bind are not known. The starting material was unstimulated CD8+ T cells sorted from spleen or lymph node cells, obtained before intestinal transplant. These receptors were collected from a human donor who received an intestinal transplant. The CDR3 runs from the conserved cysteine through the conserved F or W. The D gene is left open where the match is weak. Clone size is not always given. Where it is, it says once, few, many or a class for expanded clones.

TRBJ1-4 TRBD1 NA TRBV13 CASSVGQGENEKLFF TGTGCCAGCAGCGTCGGACAGGGCGAAAATGAAAAACTGTTTTTT
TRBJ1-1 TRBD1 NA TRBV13 CASSSRTGGLENTEAFF TGTGCCAGCAGCAGCCGGACAGGGGGATTGGAGAACACTGAAGCTTTCTTT
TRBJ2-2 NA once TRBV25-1 CASSGEPPTGELFF TGTGCCAGCAGTGGGGAGCCACCCACCGGGGAGCTGTTTTTT
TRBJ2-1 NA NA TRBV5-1 CASSLVIDEQFF TGCGCCAGCAGCTTGGTAATCGATGAGCAGTTCTTC
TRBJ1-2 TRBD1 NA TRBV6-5 CASSAVGTGRGYTF TGTGCCAGCAGCGCAGTGGGGACAGGGCGAGGCTACACCTTC
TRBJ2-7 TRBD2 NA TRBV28 CASHGGGLIHEQYF TGTGCCAGCCACGGGGGAGGGCTCATCCACGAGCAGTACTTC
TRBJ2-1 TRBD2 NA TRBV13 CASSGLAGDSYNEQFF TGTGCCAGCAGCGGACTAGCGGGCGATTCCTACAATGAGCAGTTCTTC
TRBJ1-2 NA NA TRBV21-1 CASSKGQADLEGYTF TGTGCCAGCAGCAAGGGACAGGCCGACCTTGAAGGCTACACCTTC
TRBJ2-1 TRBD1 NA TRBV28 CASSPTLGGVDNEQFF TGTGCCAGCAGTCCCACCTTAGGGGGCGTAGACAATGAGCAGTTCTTC
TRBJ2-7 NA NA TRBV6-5 CASSYGIGYEQYF TGTGCCAGCAGTTATGGTATCGGGTACGAGCAGTACTTC
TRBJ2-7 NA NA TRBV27 CASRYVGGYEQYF TGTGCCAGCAGATACGTGGGGGGTTACGAGCAGTACTTC
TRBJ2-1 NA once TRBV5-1 CASSLGSGGYSYNEQFF TGCGCCAGCAGCTTGGGCAGCGGCGGCTACTCCTACAATGAGCAGTTCTTC
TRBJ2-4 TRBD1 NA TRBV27 CASSPQGPNIQYF TGTGCCAGCAGTCCACAGGGGCCGAACATTCAGTACTTC
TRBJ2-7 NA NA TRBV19 CASSIGPGTYEQYF TGTGCCAGTAGTATAGGCCCGGGGACCTACGAGCAGTACTTC
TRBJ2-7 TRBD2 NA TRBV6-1 CASSESGGHYEQYF TGTGCCAGCAGTGAAAGCGGGGGGCACTACGAGCAGTACTTC
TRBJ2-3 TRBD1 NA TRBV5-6 CASSSRTGGKKDTQYF TGTGCCAGCAGCTCGAGGACAGGGGGCAAGAAAGATACGCAGTATTTT
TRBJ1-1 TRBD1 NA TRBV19 CASSPGTGRYAFF TGTGCCAGTAGTCCAGGGACAGGGCGGTATGCTTTCTTT
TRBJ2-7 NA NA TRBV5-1 CASSLRQGNSYEQYF TGCGCCAGCAGCTTGCGGCAGGGTAACTCCTACGAGCAGTACTTC
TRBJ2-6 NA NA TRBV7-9 CASIVNSGANVLTF TGTGCCAGCATCGTAAACTCTGGGGCCAACGTCCTGACTTTC
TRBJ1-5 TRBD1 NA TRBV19 CASSGRQGATNQPQHF TGTGCCAGTAGTGGACGACAGGGGGCCACGAATCAGCCCCAGCATTTT
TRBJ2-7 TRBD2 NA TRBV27 CASRPGLAAPNEQYF TGTGCCAGCAGACCTGGACTAGCGGCTCCCAATGAGCAGTACTTC
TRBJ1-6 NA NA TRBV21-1 CASSKVRNSPLHF TGTGCCAGCAGCAAAGTCCGGAATTCACCCCTCCACTTT
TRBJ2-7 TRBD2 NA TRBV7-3 CASSLSSGGSYEQYF TGTGCCAGCAGCTTAAGTAGCGGGGGTTCCTACGAGCAGTACTTC
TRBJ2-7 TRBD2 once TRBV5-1 CASSLEASGGAVAYEQYF TGCGCCAGCAGCTTGGAGGCTAGCGGGGGGGCAGTTGCCTACGAGCAGTACTTC
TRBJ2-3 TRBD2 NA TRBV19 CASSSGSSGYTDTQYF TGTGCCAGTAGTAGCGGGTCTAGCGGCTACACAGATACGCAGTATTTT
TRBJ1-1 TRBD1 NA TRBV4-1 CASSRQTGVNEAFF TGCGCCAGCAGCCGGCAGACAGGGGTCAATGAAGCTTTCTTT
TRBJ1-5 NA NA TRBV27 CASSLFSGSNQPQHF TGTGCCAGCAGTTTATTTTCCGGGAGCAATCAGCCCCAGCATTTT
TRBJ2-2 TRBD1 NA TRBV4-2 CASSQVRAGGNTGELFF TGTGCCAGCAGCCAAGTTCGGGCAGGGGGAAACACCGGGGAGCTGTTTTTT
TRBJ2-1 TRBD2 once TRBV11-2 CASSGLVKGSYNEQFF TGTGCCAGCAGCGGACTAGTTAAAGGGTCCTACAATGAGCAGTTCTTC
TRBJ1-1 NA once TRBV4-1 CASSLGGKNTEAFF TGCGCCAGCAGCCTCGGGGGAAAGAACACTGAAGCTTTCTTT
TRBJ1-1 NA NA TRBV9 CASSSRGSKDTEAFF TGTGCCAGCAGCTCCAGGGGTTCTAAGGACACTGAAGCTTTCTTT
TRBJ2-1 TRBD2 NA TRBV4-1 CASTQSRTSGFYNEQFF TGCGCCAGCACCCAATCCCGGACTAGCGGGTTTTACAATGAGCAGTTCTTC
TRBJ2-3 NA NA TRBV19 CASSIELARTDTQYF TGTGCCAGTAGTATTGAACTAGCCCGCACAGATACGCAGTATTTT
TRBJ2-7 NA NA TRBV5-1 CASSLGSSGQLSYEQYF TGCGCCAGCAGCCTTGGCTCCTCAGGACAGCTCTCCTACGAGCAGTACTTC
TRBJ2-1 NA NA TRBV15 CATSRDHPSAVSPHNEQFF TGTGCCACCAGCAGAGATCATCCTAGCGCGGTGTCCCCTCACAATGAGCAGTTCTTC
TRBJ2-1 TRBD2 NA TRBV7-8 CASSFDLVGGTSSYNEQFF TGTGCCAGCAGCTTTGACCTCGTGGGCGGGACTAGCTCCTACAATGAGCAGTTCTTC
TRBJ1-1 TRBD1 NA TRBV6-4 CASSPGQGAQAFF TGTGCCAGCAGCCCGGGACAGGGGGCTCAAGCTTTCTTT
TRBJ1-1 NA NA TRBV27 CASSLYEGNTEAFF TGTGCCAGCAGTTTATATGAGGGGAACACTGAAGCTTTCTTT
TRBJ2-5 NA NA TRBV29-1 CSVVPREETQYF TGCAGCGTTGTCCCCCGGGAAGAGACCCAGTACTTC
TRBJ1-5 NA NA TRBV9 CASSVGVQGSNQPQHF TGTGCCAGCAGCGTTGGAGTGCAGGGTAGCAATCAGCCCCAGCATTTT